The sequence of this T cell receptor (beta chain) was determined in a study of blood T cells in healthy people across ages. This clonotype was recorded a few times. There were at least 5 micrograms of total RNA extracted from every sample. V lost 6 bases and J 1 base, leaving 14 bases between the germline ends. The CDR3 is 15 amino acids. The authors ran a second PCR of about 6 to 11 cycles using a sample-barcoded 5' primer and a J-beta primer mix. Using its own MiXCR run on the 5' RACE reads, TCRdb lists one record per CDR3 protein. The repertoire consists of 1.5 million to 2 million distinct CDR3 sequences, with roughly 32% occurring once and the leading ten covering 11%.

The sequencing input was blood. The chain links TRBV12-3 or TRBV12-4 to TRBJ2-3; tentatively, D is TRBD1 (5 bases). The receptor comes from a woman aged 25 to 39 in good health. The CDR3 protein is CASSPAGQRTDTQYF. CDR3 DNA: TGTGCCAGCAGCCCGGCCGGACAACGCACAGATACGCAGTATTTT.